The 10 T cell receptor beta chains below all came from one sample that was sequenced in a study of T cell responses to AZD1222 COVID-19 vaccine (dated by TCRdb to the early 2020s). The protocol used for the library was the immunoSEQ multiplex PCR assay. The table was pulled from immuneACCESS by TCRdb, which kept in-frame rearrangements only. Such tables lose some clones; where checked, under half of the loss comes from unresolved V genes, and the rest has no known cause. The sample table lists about 100,000 clones, about 89% of them with a count of one. Jointly, the top ten make up under 20% of the sample. Reading the label with the study, this specimen's time point is: baseline before first vaccination. The source material was peripheral blood, sampled on day 0 of AZD1222 vaccination. These receptors all come from an adult in good health.

V usage is TRBV2 and J usage is TRBJ2-1; 12 nucleotides line up with TRBD1. Germline CDR1 reads SNHLY; CDR2 reads FYNNEI. This CDR3 is 16 amino acids long. Unmatched junction bases numbered 11, after V lost 6 bases and J lost 8 bases. The CDR3 sequence is CASRGPGTGGRYEQFF. DNA for the CDR3: TGTGCCAGCAGGGGGCCCGGGACAGGGGGCAGGTATGAGCAGTTCTTC.

The chain employs TRBV19 and TRBJ1-4, with 8 bases fitting TRBD1. CDR3 size: 14 residues. Germline V lookup: CDR1 LNHDA, CDR2 SQIVND (reference sequence). J gave up 8 bases and V 6 bases, and 8 bases lay outside the gene matches. Written as DNA, the CDR3 is TGTGCCAGTAGGCTGACAGGGGATGGGGAAAAACTGTTTTTT. Translating it yields CASRLTGDGEKLFF.

The chain links TRBV4-2 to TRBJ1-3; the D gene is possibly TRBD1 (5 bases). This CDR3 is 16 amino acids long. Trimming cost V 0 bases and J 3 bases, with 12 bases left between them. Per the germline V gene, CDR1 is LGHNA and CDR2 is YNFKEQ. As DNA, the CDR3 is TGTGCCAGCAGCCAAGAGGTAGGGGAATTTGGAAACACCATATATTTT. Its protein is CASSQEVGEFGNTIYF.

The chain couples TRBV11-3 to TRBJ2-5; 7 bases fit TRBD1. Germline trimming cut 5 bases from V and 2 bases from J; bases unmatched to any gene: 5. The CDR3 loop spans 14 amino acids. Germline V gives CDR1 SGHNT, CDR2 YENEEA. The CDR3 coding sequence is TGTGCCAGCAGCGAACAGGGGTGGCAAGAGACCCAGTACTTC. Its translation: CASSEQGWQETQYF.

The V gene is TRBV2, the J gene TRBJ2-2; 8 bases map to TRBD1. The germline CDR1 and CDR2 sequences are SNHLY and FYNNEI. After removal of 7 bases from V and 7 bases from J, the junction contained 8 bases not matched to a gene. The CDR3 totals 14 residues. Here the CDR3 DNA reads TGTGCCAGCAATACAGGGGGGTTAGTCGGGGAGCTGTTTTTT. Residues: CASNTGGLVGELFF.

V is TRBV29-1 and J is TRBJ2-3; D may correspond to TRBD1 or TRBD2 (6 bases each). In germline, CDR1 is SQVTM, CDR2 ANQGSEA. The CDR3 is made up of 14 amino acids. V dropped 4 bases and J dropped 2 bases, with 13 bases sitting between them. As DNA, the CDR3 is TGCAGCGTTGCTCTGGGGGGCGACACAGATACGCAGTATTTT. Residues: CSVALGGDTDTQYF.

The genes are TRBV19 and TRBJ1-3; TRBD1 agrees at 7 bases. Trimming removed 7 bases from V and 3 bases from J; junction bases left unmatched: 9. Germline values: CDR1 LNHDA, CDR2 SQIVND (reference sequence). This CDR3 is built from 15 residues. The CDR3 DNA is TGTGCCAGTACCGGGGAGGGGGCATATGGAAACACCATATATTTT. Translated: CASTGEGAYGNTIYF.

Notes on this clone: No conserved phenylalanine or tryptophan is present at the end of the CDR3, so a read error is the likely explanation. The chain carries TRBV27 and TRBJ1-6; no definite D call. The CDR3 contains 14 residues. The V and J ends lost 6 bases and 6 bases respectively, with 12 bases between them. Germline assignment: CDR1 MNHEY and CDR2 SMNVEV (reference sequence). Here the CDR3 DNA reads TGTGCCAGCAGCCTCTCGGGAGCTAATTCACCCCTCCACCTT. Its protein product is CASSLSGANSPLHL.

The chain is built from TRBV7-2 and TRBJ2-3; no clear D gene. CDR1 is SGHTA, CDR2 FQGNSA, per germline. CDR3 length: 12 residues. Trimming left V 5 bases short and J 4 bases short, with 7 bases between. CDR3 DNA: TGTGCCAGCAGCACTTCCTCAGATACGCAGTATTTT. Translating gives CASSTSSDTQYF.

This chain links TRBV5-6 with TRBJ2-7; D may correspond to TRBD1 or TRBD2 (5 bases each). The V end lost 3 bases, the J end lost 3 bases, and 16 bases lay between the germline ends. The germline gives CDR1 SGHDT, CDR2 YYEEEE. This CDR3 is 15 amino acids long. The DNA of the CDR3 is TGTGCCAGCAGCTGGGATGGAGGACACATCTACGAGCAGTACTTC. It codes for CASSWDGGHIYEQYF.